This TCR beta chain was profiled in a study of T cells in localized non-small cell lung cancer (dated by TCRdb to 2020 to 2022). As for the study more broadly: T cell repertoires of approximately 250 early-stage NSCLC patients were analyzed, with tumors being compared against uninvolved tumor-adjacent lungs. The cohort was made up of some 240 treatment-naive NSCLC patients whose localized lung tumors had been resected. NSCLC patients had a mean age of roughly 66 years, and around 130 were male and over 85 female.

TCR beta CDR3 regions were sequenced from DNA using the immunoSEQ Assay. The study's processing was this. To compute T cell density, TCR beta template counts were normalized to usable DNA, which was estimated by amplifying housekeeping genes. Using the preseqR package, richness was estimated by extrapolating to 120,000 templates for tissue samples and 400,000 templates for PBMC samples. Clonality was defined as one minus Pielou's evenness. To identify tissue-enriched TCRs, differential abundance testing was run on productive amino-acid clonotypes with a minimum total count of 5 and an alpha of 0.1. The Jaccard Index and the Morisita Overlap Index were used to quantify repertoire overlap between compartments. GLIPH clustered TCR beta CDR3s with public tetramer-defined viral CDR3s; viral motifs required at least three viral sequences plus V-gene enrichment. The immuneACCESS repertoire file appears here via TCRdb, limited to in-frame rearrangements. These files lack a portion of the clones; in checked studies, under half of the deficit traces to unresolved V genes, and the cause of the others is not known. The V and J calls and clone size are taken from that table; D and trimming were inferred from the DNA. The sample profile shows roughly 50,000 clones; roughly nine tenths of them were found once. Jointly, the top ten make up around 20% of the sample.

From the germline V gene (reference sequence), CDR1 is SGHKS and CDR2 is YYEKEE. Ends trimmed: V by 1 base, J by 2 bases; bases unmatched to a gene: 1. Counted from cysteine to phenylalanine, this CDR3 has 14 amino acids. This entry keeps only the CDR3 DNA: 42 bases, framed from base 1. Results the study describes overall, beyond this receptor: Because multi-region tumor sequencing was not performed, intratumor heterogeneity could not be ruled out. Of the top 100 tumor clones, a median of approximately 60 were detected in paired uninvolved adjacent lung; roughly 29 were also among that lung's top 100. Because the study design was exploratory, TCR variables were selected using unadjusted p-values without false-discovery rate correction. Uninvolved tumor-adjacent lung showed the highest T cell clonality, higher than tumor, which suggests more focused antigenic responses in the uninvolved tumor-adjacent lung. Higher T cell density in blood was associated with longer overall survival, whereas higher clonality in adjacent lung was associated with shorter survival.

At diagnosis, tumor, uninvolved tumor-adjacent lung and peripheral blood were collected and then preserved as a mix of FFPE and fresh-frozen material. Blood samples were analyzed as peripheral blood mononuclear cells for TCR repertoire profiling. In the case of this clone: Its antigen target is currently unknown. No quality values exist for individual bases; no much larger clone is one base distant.

The chain couples TRBV5-5 to TRBJ2-3, and 7 bases in between align with TRBD2. This material consisted of peripheral blood, taken before any cancer treatment. The source of this sequence is a man aged 40 to 70 with stage I lung adenocarcinoma. The DNA sequence is as follows: TGTGCCAGCAGCTTGAGCGGGAACACAGATACGCAGTATTTT. Translation gives CASSLSGNTDTQYF. Full variable domain (CDR3 extended with the reference TRBV5-5 and TRBJ2-3 proteins): DAGVTQSPTHLIKTRGQQVTLRCSPISGHKSVSWYQQVLGQGPQFIFQYYEKEERGRGNFPDRFSARQFPNYSSELNVNALLLGDSALYLCASSLSGNTDTQYFGPGTRLTVL.